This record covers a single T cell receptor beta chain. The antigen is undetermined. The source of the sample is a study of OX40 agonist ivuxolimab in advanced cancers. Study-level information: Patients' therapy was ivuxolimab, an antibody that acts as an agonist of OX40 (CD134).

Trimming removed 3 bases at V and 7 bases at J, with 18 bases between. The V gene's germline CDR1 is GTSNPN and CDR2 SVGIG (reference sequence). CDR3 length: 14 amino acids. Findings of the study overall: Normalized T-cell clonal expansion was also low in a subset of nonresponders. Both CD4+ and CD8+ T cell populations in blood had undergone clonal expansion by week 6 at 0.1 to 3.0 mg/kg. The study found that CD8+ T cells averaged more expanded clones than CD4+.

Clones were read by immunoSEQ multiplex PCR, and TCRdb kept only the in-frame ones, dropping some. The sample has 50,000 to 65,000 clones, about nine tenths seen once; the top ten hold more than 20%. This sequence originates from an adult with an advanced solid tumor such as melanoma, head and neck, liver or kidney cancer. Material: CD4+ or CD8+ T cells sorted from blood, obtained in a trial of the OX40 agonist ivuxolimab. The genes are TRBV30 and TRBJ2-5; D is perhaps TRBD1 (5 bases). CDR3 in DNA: TGTGCCTGGAGCGAAGACAGAGCCCAGGGGACCCAGTACTTC. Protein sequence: CAWSEDRAQGTQYF.